This is a list of T cell receptor beta chains from one sample in a study of blood T cell repertoires in COVID-19. Data came from immunoSEQ multiplex PCR; TCRdb stores just in-frame clones and leaves some out. The sample has some 250,000 clones; 91% are singletons. Material for sequencing was PBMCs or T cells enriched from blood (not recorded which). Source of these receptors: a human donor in a cohort exposed to, infected with or recovered from COVID-19 (not recorded which). The donor label of this sample is uncertain. The CDR3 runs from the conserved cysteine through the conserved F or W. A D gene is named only where the DNA matches it firmly. The listing skips clone size in some rows; elsewhere it reads once, few, many or a size class.

>-|TRBJ1-2|TRBV6-5|-
TGTGCGGCAAGGGACACCTCAGAAGGCTACACCTTC
CAARDTSEGYTF
>TRBD2|TRBJ2-1|TRBV7-2|-
TGTGCCAGCAGCCTTAGCGGGGGGGCCTACAATGAGCAGTTCTTC
CASSLSGGAYNEQFF
>TRBD1|TRBJ1-3|TRBV15|-
TGTGCCACCAGCAGTCAGGGGGCTCTCTCTGGAAACACCATATATTTT
CATSSQGALSGNTIYF
>TRBD1|TRBJ1-5|TRBV30|-
TGTGCCTGGAGTGCAGGGGGAAATCAGCCCCAGCATTTT
CAWSAGGNQPQHF
>TRBD2|TRBJ2-3|TRBV3-1/TRBV3-2|-
TGTGCCAGCAGCCATTCTAGCGGGGGGGGAGATACGCAGTATTTT
CASSHSSGGGDTQYF
>-|TRBJ1-1|TRBV11-1|-
TGTGCCAGCAGCCCACCTGGGGACATTAATCCTGAAGCTTTCTTT
CASSPPGDINPEAFF
>TRBD1|TRBJ2-7|TRBV27|-
TGTGCCAGCAGTTTCCGACAGGGGGCCTACGAGCAGTACTTC
CASSFRQGAYEQYF
>TRBD1|TRBJ2-7|TRBV7-9|-
TGTGCCAGCAGCTTCCGGGACAGGGGCCACGAGCAGTACTTC
CASSFRDRGHEQYF
>-|TRBJ2-2|TRBV5-1|-
TGCGCCAGCAGCTTGGTAGGACTAAGACAATCCTCCGCCGACACCGGGGAGCTGTTTTTT
CASSLVGLRQSSADTGELFF
>-|TRBJ1-5|TRBV30|-
TGTGCCTGGAGTGCAGGGAGGGAGCCCCAGCATTTT
CAWSAGREPQHF
>TRBD1|TRBJ1-3|TRBV4-1|once
TGCGCCAGCAGCCGCGTCGGACAGGGCCGCTCTGGAAACACCATATATTTT
CASSRVGQGRSGNTIYF
>-|TRBJ1-5|TRBV5-8|-
TGTGCCAGCAGCACCGACAGTAGCAATCAGCCCCAGCATTTT
CASSTDSSNQPQHF
>-|TRBJ1-1|TRBV5-1|once
TGCGCCAGCAGCTTTTCGGGGTTTATCGGTGAAGCTTTCTTT
CASSFSGFIGEAFF
>TRBD1|TRBJ1-1|TRBV4-1|-
TGCGCCAGCAGCCCTCTTTCGACAGGGAAGAACACTGAAGCTTTCTTT
CASSPLSTGKNTEAFF
>TRBD1|TRBJ2-7|TRBV19|-
TGTGCCAGTAGTTCCTCCCGGACAGGCCCAGCGGAGCAGTACTTC
CASSSSRTGPAEQYF
>-|TRBJ2-3|TRBV5-4|-
TGTGCCAGCAGCGGGGGGGCTGAAGATACGCAGTATTTT
CASSGGAEDTQYF
>-|TRBJ1-2|TRBV19|-
TGTGCCAGTAGTATAGAAACAGGGCTGGGCTATGGCTACACCTTC
CASSIETGLGYGYTF
>TRBD1|TRBJ1-2|TRBV7-9|few
TGTGCCAGCAGCTTCGGGACAGGGGGGTATGGCTACACCTTC
CASSFGTGGYGYTF
>TRBD1|TRBJ1-3|TRBV4-1|once
TGCGCCAGCAGCCAAGACGGGACAGCTGGAAACACCATATATTTT
CASSQDGTAGNTIYF
>-|TRBJ1-1|TRBV2|once
TGTGCCACAAACAGGGTGGGAACTGAAGCTTTCTTT
CATNRVGTEAFF
>-|TRBJ2-3|TRBV12-5|-
TGTGCTAGTGGGGACACTAACACAGATACGCAGTATTTT
CASGDTNTDTQYF
>-|TRBJ1-1|TRBV7-8|-
TGTGCCAGCAGCTTAGACAGAGTGAACACTGAAGCTTTCTTT
CASSLDRVNTEAFF